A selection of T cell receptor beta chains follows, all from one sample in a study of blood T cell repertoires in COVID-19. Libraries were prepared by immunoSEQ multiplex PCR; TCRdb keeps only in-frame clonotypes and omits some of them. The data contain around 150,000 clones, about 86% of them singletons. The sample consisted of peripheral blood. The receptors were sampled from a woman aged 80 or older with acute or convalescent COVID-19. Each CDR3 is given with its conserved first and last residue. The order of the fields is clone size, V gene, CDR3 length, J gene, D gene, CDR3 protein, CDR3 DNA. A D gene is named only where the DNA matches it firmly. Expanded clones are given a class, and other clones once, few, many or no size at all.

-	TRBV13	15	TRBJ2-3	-	CASSLVGTSTDTQYF	TGTGCCAGCAGCTTAGTAGGGACTAGCACAGATACGCAGTATTTT
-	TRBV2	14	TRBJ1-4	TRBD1	CASNSYRGDEKLFF	TGTGCCAGCAATTCCTACAGGGGGGATGAAAAACTGTTTTTT
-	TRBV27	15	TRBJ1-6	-	CASRLTAVYNSPLHF	TGTGCCAGCAGGTTGACGGCGGTCTATAATTCACCCCTCCACTTT
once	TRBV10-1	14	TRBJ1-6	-	CASSDREDNSPLHF	TGCGCCAGCAGTGATAGGGAGGATAATTCACCCCTCCACTTT
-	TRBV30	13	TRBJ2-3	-	CAWSQAGTDTQYF	TGTGCCTGGAGTCAAGCGGGCACAGATACGCAGTATTTT
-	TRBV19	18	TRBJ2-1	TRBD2	CASSSRGTSGVSYNEQFF	TGTGCCAGTAGTTCAAGAGGGACTAGCGGGGTCTCCTACAATGAGCAGTTCTTC
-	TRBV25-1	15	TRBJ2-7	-	CASSEQGTLSYEQYF	TGTGCCAGCAGTGAGCAGGGGACACTTTCCTACGAGCAGTACTTC
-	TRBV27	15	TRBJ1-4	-	CASSALPGPNEKLFF	TGTGCCAGCAGTGCACTACCTGGCCCTAATGAAAAACTGTTTTTT
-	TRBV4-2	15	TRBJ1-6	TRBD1	CASAGTGTRNSPLHF	TGTGCCAGCGCCGGGACAGGGACGCGGAATTCACCCCTCCACTTT
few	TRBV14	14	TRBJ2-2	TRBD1	CASSLRTGTGELFF	TGTGCCAGCAGCCTCCGGACAGGAACCGGGGAGCTGTTTTTT
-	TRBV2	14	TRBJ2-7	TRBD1	CASSVTGGSYEQYF	TGTGCCAGCAGTGTAACAGGGGGCAGCTACGAGCAGTACTTC
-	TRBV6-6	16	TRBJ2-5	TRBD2	CASRSLPSGVQETQYF	TGTGCCAGCAGGTCTTTGCCCAGCGGGGTACAAGAGACCCAGTACTTC
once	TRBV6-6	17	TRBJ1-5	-	CASSLTRGGLSNQPQHF	TGTGCCAGCAGTCTTACGAGGGGGGGCCTTAGCAATCAGCCCCAGCATTTT
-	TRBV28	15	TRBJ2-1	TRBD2	CASSPPGLPYNEQFF	TGTGCCAGCAGTCCCCCGGGACTACCATACAATGAGCAGTTCTTC
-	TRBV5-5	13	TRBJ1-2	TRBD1	CASSMGQNYGYTF	TGTGCCAGCAGTATGGGACAGAACTATGGCTACACCTTC
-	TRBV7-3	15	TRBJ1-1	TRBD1	CASSSTGLRTTEAFF	TGTGCCAGCAGCTCGACAGGGCTTCGGACCACTGAAGCTTTCTTT
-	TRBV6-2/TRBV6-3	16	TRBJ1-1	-	CASSEGTFVWGTEAFF	TGTGCCAGCAGCGAGGGCACGTTTGTATGGGGCACTGAAGCTTTCTTT
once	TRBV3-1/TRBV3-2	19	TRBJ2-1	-	CASSQRGRPAGSSYNEQFF	TGTGCCAGCAGCCAAAGGGGTCGGCCTGCGGGGAGCTCCTACAATGAGCAGTTCTTC
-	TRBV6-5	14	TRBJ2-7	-	CASSRLVTTYEQYF	TGTGCCAGCAGCCGACTAGTGACAACCTACGAGCAGTACTTC
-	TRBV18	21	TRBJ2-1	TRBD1	CASSPRDLRLRGLGSYNEQFF	TGTGCCAGCTCACCTCGGGATCTGCGTTTAAGGGGGCTCGGATCCTACAATGAGCAGTTCTTC
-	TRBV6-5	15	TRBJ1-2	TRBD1	CASSITQGATYGYTF	TGTGCCAGCAGTATAACTCAGGGGGCCACCTATGGCTACACCTTC
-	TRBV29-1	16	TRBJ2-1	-	CSVAGGGQGRSDEQFF	TGCAGCGTTGCGGGAGGGGGACAGGGTCGATCGGATGAGCAGTTCTTC
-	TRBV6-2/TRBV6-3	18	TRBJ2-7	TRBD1	CASSPRDRGSRHSYEQYF	TGTGCCAGCAGTCCACGGGACAGGGGGTCACGCCACTCCTACGAGCAGTACTTC
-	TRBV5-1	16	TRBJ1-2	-	CASSLQGPDLGRGYTF	TGCGCCAGCAGCTTGCAGGGGCCAGACCTGGGTCGTGGCTACACCTTC
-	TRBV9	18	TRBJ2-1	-	CASSVGWNGGLHYNEQFF	TGTGCCAGCAGCGTAGGATGGAATGGAGGACTGCATTACAATGAGCAGTTCTTC
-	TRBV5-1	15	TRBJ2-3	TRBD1	CASSLTGGSTDTQYF	TGCGCCAGCAGCTTGACAGGGGGAAGCACAGATACGCAGTATTTT
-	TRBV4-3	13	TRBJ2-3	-	CASSQVRADTQYF	TGCGCCAGCAGCCAAGTCAGGGCAGATACGCAGTATTTT
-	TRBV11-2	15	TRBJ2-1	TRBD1	CASSLEMGQGDEQFF	TGTGCCAGCAGCTTAGAAATGGGACAGGGAGATGAGCAGTTCTTC
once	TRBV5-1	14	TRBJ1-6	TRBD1	CASSLMDRGSPLHF	TGCGCCAGCAGCTTAATGGACAGGGGATCACCCCTCCACTTT
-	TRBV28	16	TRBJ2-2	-	CASSPMPRARTGELFF	TGTGCCAGCAGTCCGATGCCCCGCGCGCGCACCGGGGAGCTGTTTTTT
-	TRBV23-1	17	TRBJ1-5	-	CASSQKGLTDSNQPQHF	TGCGCCAGCAGTCAAAAAGGCTTAACAGATAGCAATCAGCCCCAGCATTTT
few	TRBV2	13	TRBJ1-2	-	CASSEPFSYGYTF	TGTGCCAGCAGTGAGCCCTTCAGCTATGGCTACACCTTC
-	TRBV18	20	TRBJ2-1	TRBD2	CASSPFLAGLLHRSYNEQFF	TGTGCCAGCTCACCATTCCTAGCGGGACTACTTCATCGATCCTACAATGAGCAGTTCTTC
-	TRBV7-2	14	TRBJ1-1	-	CASSLMGGYTEAFF	TGTGCCAGCAGCTTAATGGGGGGATACACTGAAGCTTTCTTT
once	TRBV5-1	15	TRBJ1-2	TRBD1	CASSFLTGGNYGYTF	TGCGCCAGCAGCTTCTTGACAGGGGGGAACTATGGCTACACCTTC
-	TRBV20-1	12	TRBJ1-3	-	CSASTSRNTIYF	TGCAGTGCTAGTACATCCAGAAACACCATATATTTT
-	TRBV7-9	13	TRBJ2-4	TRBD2	CASSLDGRNIQYF	TGTGCCAGCAGCTTAGACGGGAGGAACATTCAGTACTTC
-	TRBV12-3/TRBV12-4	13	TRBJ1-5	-	CASSSPSNQPQHF	TGTGCCAGCAGTTCCCCAAGCAATCAGCCCCAGCATTTT
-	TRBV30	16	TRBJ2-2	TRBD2	CAWSRLAVSYTGELFF	TGTGCCTGGAGTAGACTAGCCGTATCTTACACCGGGGAGCTGTTTTTT
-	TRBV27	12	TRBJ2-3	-	CASSSNTGRQYF	TGTGCCAGCAGCTCAAACACAGGTCGGCAGTATTTT
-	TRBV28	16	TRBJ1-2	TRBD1	CASSPTGTGLNYGYTF	TGTGCCAGCAGTCCAACCGGGACAGGTCTGAACTATGGCTACACCTTC